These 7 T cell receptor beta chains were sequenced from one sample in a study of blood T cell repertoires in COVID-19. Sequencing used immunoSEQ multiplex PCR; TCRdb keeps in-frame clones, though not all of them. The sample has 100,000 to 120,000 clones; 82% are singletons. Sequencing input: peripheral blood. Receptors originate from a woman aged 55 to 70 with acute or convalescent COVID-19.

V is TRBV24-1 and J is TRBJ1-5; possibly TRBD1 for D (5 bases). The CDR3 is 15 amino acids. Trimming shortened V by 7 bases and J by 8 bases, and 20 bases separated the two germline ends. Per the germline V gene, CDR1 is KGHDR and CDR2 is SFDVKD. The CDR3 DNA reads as TGTGCCACCAGCGCCGCGGGGGGATTGGGTGAGCCCCAGCATTTT. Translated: CATSAAGGLGEPQHF.

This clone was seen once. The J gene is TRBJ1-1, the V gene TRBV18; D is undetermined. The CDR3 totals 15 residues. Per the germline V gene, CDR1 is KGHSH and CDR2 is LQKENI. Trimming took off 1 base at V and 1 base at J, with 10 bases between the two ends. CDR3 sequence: CASSPLPARNTEAFF. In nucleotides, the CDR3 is TGTGCCAGCTCACCACTACCCGCCAGGAACACTGAAGCTTTCTTT.

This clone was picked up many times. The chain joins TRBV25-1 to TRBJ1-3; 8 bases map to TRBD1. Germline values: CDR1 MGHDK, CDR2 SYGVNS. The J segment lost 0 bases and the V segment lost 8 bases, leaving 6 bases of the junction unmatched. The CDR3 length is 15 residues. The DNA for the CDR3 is TGTGCCAGCGGTCCGGGACAGGTCTCTGGAAACACCATATATTTT. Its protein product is CASGPGQVSGNTIYF.

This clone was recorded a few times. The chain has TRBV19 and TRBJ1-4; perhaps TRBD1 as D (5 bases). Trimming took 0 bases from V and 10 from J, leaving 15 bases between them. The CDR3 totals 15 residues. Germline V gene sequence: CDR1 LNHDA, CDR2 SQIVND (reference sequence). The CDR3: CASSIDAGFVGKLFF. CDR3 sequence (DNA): TGTGCCAGTAGTATAGATGCAGGGTTTGTAGGAAAACTGTTTTTT.

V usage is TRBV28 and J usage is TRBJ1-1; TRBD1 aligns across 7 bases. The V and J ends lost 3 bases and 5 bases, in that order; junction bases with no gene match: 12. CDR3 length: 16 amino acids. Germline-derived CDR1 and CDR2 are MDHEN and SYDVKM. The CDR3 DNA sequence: TGTGCCAGCAGTTTTCTGAGGGGGCGGAAGGGGACTGAAGCTTTCTTT. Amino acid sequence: CASSFLRGRKGTEAFF.

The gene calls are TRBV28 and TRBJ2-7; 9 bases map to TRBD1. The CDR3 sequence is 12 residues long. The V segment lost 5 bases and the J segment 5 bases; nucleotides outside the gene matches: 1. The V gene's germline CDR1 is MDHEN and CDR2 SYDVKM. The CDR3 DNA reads TGTGCCAGCAGTGGGACAGGGAACGAGCAGTACTTC. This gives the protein CASSGTGNEQYF.

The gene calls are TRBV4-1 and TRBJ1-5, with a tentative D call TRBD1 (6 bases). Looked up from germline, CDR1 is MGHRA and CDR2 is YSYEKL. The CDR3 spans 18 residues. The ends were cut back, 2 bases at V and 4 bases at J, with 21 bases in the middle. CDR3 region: CASSQLLGTQGRNQPQHF. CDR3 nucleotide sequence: TGCGCCAGCAGCCAACTATTGGGAACACAGGGTAGGAATCAGCCCCAGCATTTT.